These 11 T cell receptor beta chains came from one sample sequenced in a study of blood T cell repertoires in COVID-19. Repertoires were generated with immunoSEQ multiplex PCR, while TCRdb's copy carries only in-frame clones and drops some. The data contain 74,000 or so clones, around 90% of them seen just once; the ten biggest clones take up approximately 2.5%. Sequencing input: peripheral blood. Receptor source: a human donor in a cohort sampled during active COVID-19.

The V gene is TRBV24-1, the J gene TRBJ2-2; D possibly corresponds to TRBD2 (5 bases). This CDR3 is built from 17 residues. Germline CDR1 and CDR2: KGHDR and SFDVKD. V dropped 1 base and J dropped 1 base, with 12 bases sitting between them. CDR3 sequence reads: CATSDFFGSENTGELFF. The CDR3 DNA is TGTGCCACCAGTGATTTCTTTGGGAGCGAGAACACCGGGGAGCTGTTTTTT.

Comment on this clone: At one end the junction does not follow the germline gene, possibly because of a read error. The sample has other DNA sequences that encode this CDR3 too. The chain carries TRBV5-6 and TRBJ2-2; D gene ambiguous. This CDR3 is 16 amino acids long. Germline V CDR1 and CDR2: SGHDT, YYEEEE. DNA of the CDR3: TGTGCCAGTAGCTCCGAACCCCGGTCGAGCACCGGGGAGCTGTTTTTT. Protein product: CASSSEPRSSTGELFF.

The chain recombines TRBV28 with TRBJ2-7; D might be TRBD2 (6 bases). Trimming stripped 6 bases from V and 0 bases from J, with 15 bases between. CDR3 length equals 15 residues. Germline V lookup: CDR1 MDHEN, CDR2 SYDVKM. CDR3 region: CASSSPSVGSYEQYF. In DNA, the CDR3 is TGTGCCAGCAGCTCCCCTAGCGTCGGCTCCTACGAGCAGTACTTC.

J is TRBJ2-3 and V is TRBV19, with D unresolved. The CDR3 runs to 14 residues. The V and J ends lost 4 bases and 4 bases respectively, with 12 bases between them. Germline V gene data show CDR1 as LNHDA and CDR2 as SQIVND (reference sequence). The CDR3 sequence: CASSNDSPADTQYF. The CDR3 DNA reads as TGTGCCAGTAGTAATGACTCCCCCGCAGATACGCAGTATTTT.

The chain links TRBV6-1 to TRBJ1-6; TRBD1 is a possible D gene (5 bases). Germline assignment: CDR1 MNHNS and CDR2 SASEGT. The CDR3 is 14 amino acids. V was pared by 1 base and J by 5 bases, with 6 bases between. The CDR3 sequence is CASSEGQHNSPLHF. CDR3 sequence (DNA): TGTGCCAGCAGTGAAGGACAGCATAATTCACCCCTCCACTTT.

The CDR3 nucleotides are TGTGCCAGCAGGCAGGACAGGGGGGTCTATGGCTACACCTTC. Translation gives CASRQDRGVYGYTF. This chain connects TRBV6-5 to TRBJ1-2; 10 bases line up with TRBD1. The CDR3 runs to 14 residues. Unmatched junction bases numbered 5, after V lost 6 bases and J lost 4 bases. From germline, CDR1 is MNHEY and CDR2 SVGAGI.

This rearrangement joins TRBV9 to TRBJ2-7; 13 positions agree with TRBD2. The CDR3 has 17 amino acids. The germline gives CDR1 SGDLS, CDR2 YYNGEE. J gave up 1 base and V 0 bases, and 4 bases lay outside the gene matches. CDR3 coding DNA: TGTGCCAGCAGCGTAGGGCCGGGACTAGCGGGATCCTACGAGCAGTACTTC. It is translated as CASSVGPGLAGSYEQYF. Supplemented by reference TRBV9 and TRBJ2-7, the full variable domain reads DSGVTQTPKHLITATGQRVTLRCSPRSGDLSVYWYQQSLDQGLQFLIQYYNGEERAKGNILERFSAQQFPDLHSELNLSSLELGDSALYFCASSVGPGLAGSYEQYFGPGTRLTVT.

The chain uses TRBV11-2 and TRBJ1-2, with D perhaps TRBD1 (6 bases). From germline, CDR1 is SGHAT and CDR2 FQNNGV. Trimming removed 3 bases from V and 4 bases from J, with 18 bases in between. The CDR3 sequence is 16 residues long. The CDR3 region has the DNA TGTGCCAGCAGCTTGGGGTTTGGTGTGGGGGCCTATGGCTACACCTTC. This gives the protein CASSLGFGVGAYGYTF.

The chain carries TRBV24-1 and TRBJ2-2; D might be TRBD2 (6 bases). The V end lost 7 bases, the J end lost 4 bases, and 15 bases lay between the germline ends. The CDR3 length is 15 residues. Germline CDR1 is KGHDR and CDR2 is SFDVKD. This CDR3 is CATSGQGGGTGELFF. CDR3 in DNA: TGTGCCACCAGCGGTCAGGGAGGTGGCACCGGGGAGCTGTTTTTT.

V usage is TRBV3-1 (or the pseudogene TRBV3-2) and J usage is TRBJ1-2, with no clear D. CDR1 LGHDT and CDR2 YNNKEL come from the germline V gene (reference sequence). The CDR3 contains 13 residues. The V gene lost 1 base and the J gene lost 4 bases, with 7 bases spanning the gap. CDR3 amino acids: CASSQGSGYGYTF. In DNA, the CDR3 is TGTGCCAGCAGCCAAGGTAGCGGCTATGGCTACACCTTC.

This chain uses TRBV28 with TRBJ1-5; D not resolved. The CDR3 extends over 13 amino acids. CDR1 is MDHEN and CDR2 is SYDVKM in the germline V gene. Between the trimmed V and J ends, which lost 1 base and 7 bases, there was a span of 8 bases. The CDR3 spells CASSLYREQPQHF. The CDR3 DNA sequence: TGTGCCAGCAGTTTATATCGGGAACAGCCCCAGCATTTT.